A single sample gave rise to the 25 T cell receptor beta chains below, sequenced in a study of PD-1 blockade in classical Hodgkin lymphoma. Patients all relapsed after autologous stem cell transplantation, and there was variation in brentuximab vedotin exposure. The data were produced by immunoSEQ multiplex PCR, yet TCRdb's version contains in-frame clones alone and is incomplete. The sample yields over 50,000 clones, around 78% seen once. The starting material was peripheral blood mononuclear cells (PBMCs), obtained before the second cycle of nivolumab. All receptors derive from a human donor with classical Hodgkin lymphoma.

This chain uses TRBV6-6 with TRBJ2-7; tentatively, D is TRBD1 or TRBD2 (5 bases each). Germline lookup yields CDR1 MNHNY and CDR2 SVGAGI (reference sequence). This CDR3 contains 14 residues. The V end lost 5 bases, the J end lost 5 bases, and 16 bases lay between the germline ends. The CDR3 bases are TGTGCCAGCAGTCCCCTTGGGGGTCCTAACGAGCAGTACTTC. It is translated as CASSPLGGPNEQYF.

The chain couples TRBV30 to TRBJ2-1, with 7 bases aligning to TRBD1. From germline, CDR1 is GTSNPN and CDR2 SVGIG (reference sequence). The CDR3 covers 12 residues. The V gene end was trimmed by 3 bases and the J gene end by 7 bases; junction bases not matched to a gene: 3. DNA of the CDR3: TGTGCCTGGAGGATCAGGGGGAATGAGCAGTTCTTC. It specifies CAWRIRGNEQFF.

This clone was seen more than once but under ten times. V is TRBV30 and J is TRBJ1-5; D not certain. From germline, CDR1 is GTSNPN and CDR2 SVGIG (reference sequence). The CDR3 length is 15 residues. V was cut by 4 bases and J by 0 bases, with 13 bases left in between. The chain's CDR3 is CAWNPPIGSNQPQHF. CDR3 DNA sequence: TGTGCCTGGAACCCTCCAATCGGTAGCAATCAGCCCCAGCATTTT.

CDR3 residues: CATTSGSSYEQYF. The CDR3 DNA sequence: TGTGCCACCACTAGCGGAAGCTCCTACGAGCAGTACTTC. V and J are TRBV6-5 and TRBJ2-7; 8 bases line up with TRBD2. The V gene end was trimmed by 10 bases and the J gene end by 0 bases; junction bases not matched to a gene: 5. CDR3 length equals 13 residues. The germline CDR1 and CDR2 sequences are MNHEY and SVGAGI.

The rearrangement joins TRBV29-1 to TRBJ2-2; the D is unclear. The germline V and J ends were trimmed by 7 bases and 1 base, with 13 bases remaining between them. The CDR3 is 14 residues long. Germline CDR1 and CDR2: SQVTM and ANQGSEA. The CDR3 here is CSARSGLNTGELFF. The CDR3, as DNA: TGCAGCGCCCGTTCTGGGCTGAACACCGGGGAGCTGTTTTTT.

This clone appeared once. The CDR3 loop is CASRTGQGPRGYTF. CDR3 in DNA: TGTGCCAGCAGAACGGGACAGGGACCACGAGGCTACACCTTC. The chain is built from TRBV28 and TRBJ1-2; 9 positions agree with TRBD1. The CDR3 is made up of 14 amino acids. V lost 6 bases and J lost 8; bases outside the gene matches: 10. Germline V gene lookup returns CDR1 MDHEN and CDR2 SYDVKM.

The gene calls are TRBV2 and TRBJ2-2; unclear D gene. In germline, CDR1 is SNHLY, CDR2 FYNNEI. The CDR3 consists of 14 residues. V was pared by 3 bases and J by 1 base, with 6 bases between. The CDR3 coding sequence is TGTGCCAGCAGTGATCGGAGGAACACCGGGGAGCTGTTTTTT. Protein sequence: CASSDRRNTGELFF.

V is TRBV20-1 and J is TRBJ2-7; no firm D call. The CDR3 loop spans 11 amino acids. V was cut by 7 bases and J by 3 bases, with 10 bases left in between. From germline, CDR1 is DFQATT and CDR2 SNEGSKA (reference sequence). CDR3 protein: CSGDRGYEQYF. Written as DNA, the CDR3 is TGCAGTGGGGATAGAGGCTACGAGCAGTACTTC.

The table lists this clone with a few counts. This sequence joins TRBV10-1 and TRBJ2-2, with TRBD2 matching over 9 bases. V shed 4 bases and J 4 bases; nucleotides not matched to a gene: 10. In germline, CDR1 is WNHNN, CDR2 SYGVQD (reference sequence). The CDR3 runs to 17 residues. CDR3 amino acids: CASSADSSGTITGELFF. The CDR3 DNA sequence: TGCGCCAGCAGTGCGGATTCTAGCGGGACGATCACCGGGGAGCTGTTTTTT.

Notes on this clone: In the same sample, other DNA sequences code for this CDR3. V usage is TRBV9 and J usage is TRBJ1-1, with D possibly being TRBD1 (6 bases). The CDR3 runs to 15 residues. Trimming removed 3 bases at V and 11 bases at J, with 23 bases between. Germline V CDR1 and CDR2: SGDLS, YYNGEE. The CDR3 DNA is TGTGCCAGCAGCGAGGATGGGGAAGGGGGTCGGGGCGCTTTCTTT. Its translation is CASSEDGEGGRGAFF.

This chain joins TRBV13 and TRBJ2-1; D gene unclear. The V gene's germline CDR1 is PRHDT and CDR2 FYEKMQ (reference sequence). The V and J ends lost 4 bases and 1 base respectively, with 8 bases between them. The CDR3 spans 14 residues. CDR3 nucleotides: TGTGCCAGCAGCTCTAGAGGTTCCTACAATGAGCAGTTCTTC. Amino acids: CASSSRGSYNEQFF.

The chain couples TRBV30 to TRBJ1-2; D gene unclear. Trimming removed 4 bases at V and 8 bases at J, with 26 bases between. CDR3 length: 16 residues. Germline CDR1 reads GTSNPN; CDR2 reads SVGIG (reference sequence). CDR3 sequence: CAWTIISPGPSRGYTF. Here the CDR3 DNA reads TGTGCCTGGACCATCATAAGTCCAGGCCCGTCGAGGGGCTACACCTTC.

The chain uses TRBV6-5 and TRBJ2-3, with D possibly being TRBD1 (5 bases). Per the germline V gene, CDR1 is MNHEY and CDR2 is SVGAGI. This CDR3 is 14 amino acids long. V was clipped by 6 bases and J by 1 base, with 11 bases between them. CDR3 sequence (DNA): TGTGCCAGCAGACAGGTTAAACGCACAGATACGCAGTATTTT. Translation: CASRQVKRTDTQYF.

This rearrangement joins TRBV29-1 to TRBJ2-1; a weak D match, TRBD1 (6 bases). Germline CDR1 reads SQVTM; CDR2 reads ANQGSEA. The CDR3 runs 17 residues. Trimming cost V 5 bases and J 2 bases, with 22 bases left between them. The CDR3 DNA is TGCAGCGTTAAGCCGTCTGCAGGGGTCGGAGCCTACAATGAGCAGTTCTTC. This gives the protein CSVKPSAGVGAYNEQFF.

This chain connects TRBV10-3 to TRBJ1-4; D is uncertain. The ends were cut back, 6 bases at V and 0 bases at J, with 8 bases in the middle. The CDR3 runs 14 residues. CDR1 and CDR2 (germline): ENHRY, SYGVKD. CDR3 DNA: TGTGCCATCAGCTCACAAGCAACTAATGAAAAACTGTTTTTT. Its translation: CAISSQATNEKLFF.

CDR3 sequence reads: CASSLSAGLTDTQYF. The CDR3 nucleotides read TGTGCCAGCAGCTTGTCGGCGGGACTCACAGATACGCAGTATTTT. V and J are TRBV5-6 and TRBJ2-3; perhaps TRBD2 as D (6 bases). CDR3 length: 15 amino acids. V lost 1 base and J lost 2, with 11 bases in between. Germline CDR1 reads SGHDT; CDR2 reads YYEEEE.

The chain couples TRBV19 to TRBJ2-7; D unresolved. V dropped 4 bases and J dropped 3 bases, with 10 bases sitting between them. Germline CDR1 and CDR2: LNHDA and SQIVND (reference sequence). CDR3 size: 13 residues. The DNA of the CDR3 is TGTGCCAGTAGTAGAGAGGCTAACTACGAGCAGTACTTC. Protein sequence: CASSREANYEQYF.

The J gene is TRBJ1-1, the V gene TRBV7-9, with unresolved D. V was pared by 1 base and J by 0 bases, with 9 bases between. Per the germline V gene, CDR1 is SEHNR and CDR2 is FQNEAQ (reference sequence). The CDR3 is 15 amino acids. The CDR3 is CASSLVPTMNTEAFF. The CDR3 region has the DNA TGTGCCAGCAGCTTAGTCCCGACCATGAACACTGAAGCTTTCTTT.

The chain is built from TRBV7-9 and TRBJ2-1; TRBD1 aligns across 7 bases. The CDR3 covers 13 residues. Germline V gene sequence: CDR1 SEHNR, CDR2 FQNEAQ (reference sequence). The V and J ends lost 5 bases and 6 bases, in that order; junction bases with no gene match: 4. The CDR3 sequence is CASSRTGANEQFF. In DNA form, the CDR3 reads TGTGCCAGCAGCCGCACAGGGGCCAATGAGCAGTTCTTC.

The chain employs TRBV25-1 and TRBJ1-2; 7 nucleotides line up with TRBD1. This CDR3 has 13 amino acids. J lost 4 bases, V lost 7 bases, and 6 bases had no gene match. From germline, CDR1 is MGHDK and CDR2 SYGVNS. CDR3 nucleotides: TGTGCCAGCACTAGGGGGCAGATCTATGGCTACACCTTC. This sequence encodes CASTRGQIYGYTF.

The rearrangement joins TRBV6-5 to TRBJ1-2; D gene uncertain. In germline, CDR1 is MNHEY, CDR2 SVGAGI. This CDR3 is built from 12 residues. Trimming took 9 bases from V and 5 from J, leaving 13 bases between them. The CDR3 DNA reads TGTGCCAGTCTCGGACCCCTGTATGGCTACACCTTC. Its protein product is CASLGPLYGYTF.

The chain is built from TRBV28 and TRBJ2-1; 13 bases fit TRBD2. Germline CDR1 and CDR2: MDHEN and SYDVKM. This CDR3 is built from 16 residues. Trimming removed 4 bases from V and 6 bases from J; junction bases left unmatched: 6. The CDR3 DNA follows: TGTGCCAGCAGTTCCCCACGACTAGCGGGAGGCAATGAGCAGTTCTTC. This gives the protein CASSSPRLAGGNEQFF.

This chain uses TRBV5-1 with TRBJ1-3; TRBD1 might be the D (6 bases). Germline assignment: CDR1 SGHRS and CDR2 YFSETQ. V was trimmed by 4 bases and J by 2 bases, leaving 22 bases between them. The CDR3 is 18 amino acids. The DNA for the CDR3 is TGCGCCAGCAGCCCTGGGACAAACTCAGTGTTAGCTGGAAACACCATATATTTT. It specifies CASSPGTNSVLAGNTIYF. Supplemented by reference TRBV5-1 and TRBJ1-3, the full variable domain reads KAGVTQTPRYLIKTRGQQVTLSCSPISGHRSVSWYQQTPGQGLQFLFEYFSETQRNKGNFPGRFSGRQFSNSRSEMNVSTLELGDSALYLCASSPGTNSVLAGNTIYFGEGSWLTVV.

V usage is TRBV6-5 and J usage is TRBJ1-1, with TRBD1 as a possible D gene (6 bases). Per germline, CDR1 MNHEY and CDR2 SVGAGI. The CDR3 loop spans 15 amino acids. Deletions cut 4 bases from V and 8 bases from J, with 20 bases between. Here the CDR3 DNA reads TGTGCCAGCAGTTTCTTGGGGGGCCCAGTCAGGGAAGCTTTCTTT. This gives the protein CASSFLGGPVREAFF.

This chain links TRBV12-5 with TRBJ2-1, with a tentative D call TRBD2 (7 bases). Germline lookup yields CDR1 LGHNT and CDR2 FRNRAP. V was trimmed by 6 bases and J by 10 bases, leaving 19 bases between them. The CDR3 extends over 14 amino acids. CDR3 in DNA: TGTGCTAGTGGATACGGGACTGGGGGGGCGGAGCAGTTCTTC. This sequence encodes CASGYGTGGAEQFF.